This T cell receptor beta chain was retrieved from a study of cytomegalovirus exposure and HLA in healthy donors. The PCR made use of 60 Vbeta and 13 Jbeta primers. Clones were read by immunoSEQ multiplex PCR, and TCRdb kept only the in-frame ones, dropping some. The sample holds around 80,000 clones, 78% seen once. This CDR3 region has 15 residues. Germline V gene data show CDR1 as ENHRY and CDR2 as SYGVKD. V lost 6 bases and J lost 2; bases outside the gene matches: 8. The sample comprised PBMCs. The J gene is TRBJ1-1, the V gene TRBV10-3; TRBD1 matches 8 bases. This TCR was recovered from a man younger than 35 in good health and CMV-seropositive. Here the CDR3 reads CAIRVLGQDNTEAFF. In DNA, the CDR3 is TGTGCCATCAGGGTCTTGGGACAGGACAACACTGAAGCTTTCTTT.